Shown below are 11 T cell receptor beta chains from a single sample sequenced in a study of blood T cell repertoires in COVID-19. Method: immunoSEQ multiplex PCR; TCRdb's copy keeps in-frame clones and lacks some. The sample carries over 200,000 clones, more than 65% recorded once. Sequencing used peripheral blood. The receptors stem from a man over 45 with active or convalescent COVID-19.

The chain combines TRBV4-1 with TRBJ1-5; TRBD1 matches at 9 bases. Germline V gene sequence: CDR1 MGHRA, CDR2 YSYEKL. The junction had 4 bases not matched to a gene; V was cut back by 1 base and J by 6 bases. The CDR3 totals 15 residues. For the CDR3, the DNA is TGCGCCAGCAGCCAAGGGACAGGGGTCAGTCAGCCCCAGCATTTT. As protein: CASSQGTGVSQPQHF.

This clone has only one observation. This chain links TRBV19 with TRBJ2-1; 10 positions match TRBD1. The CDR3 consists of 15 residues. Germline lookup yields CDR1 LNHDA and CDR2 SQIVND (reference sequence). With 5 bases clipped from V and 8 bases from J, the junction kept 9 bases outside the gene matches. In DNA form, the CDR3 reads TGTGCCAGTAGTTTCACCGGGACAGGGGTAGATGAGCAGTTCTTC. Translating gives CASSFTGTGVDEQFF.

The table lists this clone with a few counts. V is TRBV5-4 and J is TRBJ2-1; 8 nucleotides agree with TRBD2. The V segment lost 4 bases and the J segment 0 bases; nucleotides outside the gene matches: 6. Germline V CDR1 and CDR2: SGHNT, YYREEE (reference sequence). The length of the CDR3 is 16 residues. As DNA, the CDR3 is TGTGCCAGCAGCCCCCGGGGGGGGAGCTCCTACAATGAGCAGTTCTTC. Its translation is CASSPRGGSSYNEQFF.

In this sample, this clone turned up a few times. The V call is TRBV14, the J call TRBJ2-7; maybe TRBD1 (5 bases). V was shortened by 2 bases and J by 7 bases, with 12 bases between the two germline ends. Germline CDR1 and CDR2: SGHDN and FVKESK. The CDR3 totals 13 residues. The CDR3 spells CASSQHPAGEQYF. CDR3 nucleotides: TGTGCCAGCAGCCAACACCCGGCAGGGGAGCAGTACTTC.

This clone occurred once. The CDR3 loop reads CASSTRTGGDTEAFF. CDR3 nucleotides: TGTGCCAGCAGCACCCGGACAGGGGGCGACACTGAAGCTTTCTTT. The rearrangement uses TRBV7-9 and TRBJ1-1, with 11 bases aligning to TRBD1. J gave up 3 bases and V 5 bases, and 5 bases lay outside the gene matches. The CDR3 has 15 amino acids. From germline, CDR1 is SEHNR and CDR2 FQNEAQ (reference sequence).

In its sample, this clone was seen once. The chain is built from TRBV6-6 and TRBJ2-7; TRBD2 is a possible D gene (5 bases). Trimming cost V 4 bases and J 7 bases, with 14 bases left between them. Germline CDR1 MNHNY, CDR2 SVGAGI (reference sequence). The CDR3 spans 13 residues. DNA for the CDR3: TGTGCCAGCAGTTCCCCCGGGGTCGAGGAGCAGTACTTC. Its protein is CASSSPGVEEQYF.

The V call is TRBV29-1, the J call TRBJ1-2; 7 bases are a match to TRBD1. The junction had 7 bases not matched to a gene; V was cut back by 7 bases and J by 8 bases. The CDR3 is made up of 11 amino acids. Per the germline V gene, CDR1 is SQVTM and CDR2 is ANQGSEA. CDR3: CSGYRGDGYTF. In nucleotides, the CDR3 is TGCAGCGGCTACAGGGGTGACGGCTACACCTTC.

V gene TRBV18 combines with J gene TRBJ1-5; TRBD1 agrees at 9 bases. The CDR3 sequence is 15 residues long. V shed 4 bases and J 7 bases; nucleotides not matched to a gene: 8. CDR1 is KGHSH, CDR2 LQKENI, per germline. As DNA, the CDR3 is TGTGCCAGCTCACGGGACAGGGATTCGTCCCAGCCCCAGCATTTT. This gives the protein CASSRDRDSSQPQHF. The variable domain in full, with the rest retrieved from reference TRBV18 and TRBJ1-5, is NAGVMQNPRHLVRRRGQEARLRCSPMKGHSHVYWYRQLPEEGLKFMVYLQKENIIDESGMPKERFSAEFPKEGPSILRIQQVVRGDSAAYFCASSRDRDSSQPQHFGDGTRLSIL.

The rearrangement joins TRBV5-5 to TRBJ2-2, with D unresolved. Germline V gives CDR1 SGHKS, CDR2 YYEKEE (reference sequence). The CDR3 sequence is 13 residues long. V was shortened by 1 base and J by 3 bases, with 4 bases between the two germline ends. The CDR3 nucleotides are TGTGCCAGCAGCTTGCGGGACACCGGGGAGCTGTTTTTT. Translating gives CASSLRDTGELFF.

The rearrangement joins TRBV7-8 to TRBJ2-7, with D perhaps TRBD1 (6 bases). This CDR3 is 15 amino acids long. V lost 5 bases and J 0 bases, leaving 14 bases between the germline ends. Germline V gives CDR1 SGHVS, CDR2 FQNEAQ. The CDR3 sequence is CASSPWGRSSYEQYF. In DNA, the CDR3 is TGTGCCAGCAGCCCTTGGGGGCGGAGCTCCTACGAGCAGTACTTC.

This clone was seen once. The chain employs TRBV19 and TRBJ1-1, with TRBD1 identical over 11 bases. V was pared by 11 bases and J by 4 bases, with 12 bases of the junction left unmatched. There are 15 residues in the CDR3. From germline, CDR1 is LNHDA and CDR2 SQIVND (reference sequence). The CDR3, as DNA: TGTGCCTGCTCCGGGACAGGGGGATTTTCCACTGAAGCTTTCTTT. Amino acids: CACSGTGGFSTEAFF.